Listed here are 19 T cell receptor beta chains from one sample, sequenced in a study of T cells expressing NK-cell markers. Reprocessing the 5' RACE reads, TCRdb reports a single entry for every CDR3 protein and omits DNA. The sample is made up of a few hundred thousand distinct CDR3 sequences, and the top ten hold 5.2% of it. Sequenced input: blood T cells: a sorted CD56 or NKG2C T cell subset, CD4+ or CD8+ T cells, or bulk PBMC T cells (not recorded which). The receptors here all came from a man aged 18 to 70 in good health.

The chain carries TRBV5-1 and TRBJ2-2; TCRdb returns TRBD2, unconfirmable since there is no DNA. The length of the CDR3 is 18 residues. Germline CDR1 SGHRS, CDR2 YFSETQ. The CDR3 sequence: CASSLVRLAGANTGELFF. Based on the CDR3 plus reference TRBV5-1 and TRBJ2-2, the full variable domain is KAGVTQTPRYLIKTRGQQVTLSCSPISGHRSVSWYQQTPGQGLQFLFEYFSETQRNKGNFPGRFSGRQFSNSRSEMNVSTLELGDSALYLCASSLVRLAGANTGELFFGEGSRLTVL.

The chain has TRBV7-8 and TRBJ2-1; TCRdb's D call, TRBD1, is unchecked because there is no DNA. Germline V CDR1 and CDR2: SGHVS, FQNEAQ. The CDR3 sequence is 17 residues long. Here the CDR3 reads CASSLAQGPSSYNEQFF.

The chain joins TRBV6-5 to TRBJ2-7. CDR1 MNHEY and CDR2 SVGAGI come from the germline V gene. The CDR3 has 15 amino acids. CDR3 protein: CASSFRHGPEYEQYF.

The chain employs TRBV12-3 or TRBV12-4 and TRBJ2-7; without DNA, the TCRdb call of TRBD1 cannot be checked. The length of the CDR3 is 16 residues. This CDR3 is CASSLRRDRDSYEQYF.

CDR3 residues: CSARIFGEVEQPQHF. The chain carries TRBV20-1 and TRBJ1-5. The CDR3 extends over 15 amino acids. Germline CDR1 is DFQATT and CDR2 is SNEGSKA (reference sequence).

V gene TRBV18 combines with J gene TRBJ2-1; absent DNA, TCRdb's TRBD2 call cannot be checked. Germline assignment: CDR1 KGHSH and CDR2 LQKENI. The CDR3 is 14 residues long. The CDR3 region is CASSFTSGGNEQFF.

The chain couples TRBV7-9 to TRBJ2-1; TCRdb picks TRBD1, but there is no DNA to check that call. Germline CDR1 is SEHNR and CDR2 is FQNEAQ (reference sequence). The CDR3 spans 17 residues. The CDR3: CASSLAWQGVSYNEQFF.

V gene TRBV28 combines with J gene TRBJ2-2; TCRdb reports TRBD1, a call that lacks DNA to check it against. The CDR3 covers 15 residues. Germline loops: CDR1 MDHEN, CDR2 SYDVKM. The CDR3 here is CASSFGRVWAGELFF.

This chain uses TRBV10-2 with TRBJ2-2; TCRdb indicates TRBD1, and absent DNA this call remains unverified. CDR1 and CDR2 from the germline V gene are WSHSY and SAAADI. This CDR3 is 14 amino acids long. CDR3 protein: CATHRGGSGGELFF.

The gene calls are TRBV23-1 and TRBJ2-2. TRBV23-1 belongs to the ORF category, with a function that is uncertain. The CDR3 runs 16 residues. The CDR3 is CASSQSNTDDTGELFF.

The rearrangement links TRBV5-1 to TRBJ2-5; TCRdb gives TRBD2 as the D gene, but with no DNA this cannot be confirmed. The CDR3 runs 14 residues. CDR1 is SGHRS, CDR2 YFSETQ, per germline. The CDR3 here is CASSKPEGGETQYF. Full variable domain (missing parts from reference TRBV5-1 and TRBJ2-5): KAGVTQTPRYLIKTRGQQVTLSCSPISGHRSVSWYQQTPGQGLQFLFEYFSETQRNKGNFPGRFSGRQFSNSRSEMNVSTLELGDSALYLCASSKPEGGETQYFGPGTRLLVL.

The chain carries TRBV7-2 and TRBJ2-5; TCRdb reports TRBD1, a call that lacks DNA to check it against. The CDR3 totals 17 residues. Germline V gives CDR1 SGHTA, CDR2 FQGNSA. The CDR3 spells CASSYNPGGLQRETQYF.

CDR3 amino acids: CASTPGLGGGEYGYTF. This sequence joins TRBV6-1 and TRBJ1-2; checking the TCRdb D call of TRBD1 is not possible without DNA. This CDR3 has 16 residues. The germline CDR1 and CDR2 sequences are MNHNS and SASEGT.

CDR3 amino acids: CASSERGTRNSPLHF. This chain links TRBV6-1 with TRBJ1-6; lacking DNA, the TRBD1 call made by TCRdb goes unchecked. The CDR3 loop spans 15 amino acids. Germline V gene data show CDR1 as MNHNS and CDR2 as SASEGT.

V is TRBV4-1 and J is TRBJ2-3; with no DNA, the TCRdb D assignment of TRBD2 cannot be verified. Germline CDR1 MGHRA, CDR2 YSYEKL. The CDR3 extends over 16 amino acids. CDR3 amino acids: CASSQTSGGTEDTQYF.

CDR3: CASRERRGAEAFF. The chain joins TRBV7-3 to TRBJ1-1; with no DNA, the TCRdb D assignment of TRBD1 cannot be verified. Germline CDR1 reads SGHTA; CDR2 reads FQGTGA. CDR3 length equals 13 residues.

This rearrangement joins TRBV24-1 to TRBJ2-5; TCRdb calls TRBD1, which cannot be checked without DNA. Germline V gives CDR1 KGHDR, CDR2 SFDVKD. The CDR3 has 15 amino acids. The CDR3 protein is CATSKGDRGQETQYF.

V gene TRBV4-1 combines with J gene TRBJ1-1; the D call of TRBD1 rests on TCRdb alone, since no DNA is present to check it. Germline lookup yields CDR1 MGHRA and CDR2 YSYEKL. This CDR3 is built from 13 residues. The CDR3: CASRDRGFTEAFF.

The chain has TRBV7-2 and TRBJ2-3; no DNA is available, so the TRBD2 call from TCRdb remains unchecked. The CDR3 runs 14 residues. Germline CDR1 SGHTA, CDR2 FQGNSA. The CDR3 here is CASTTDFFTDTQYF. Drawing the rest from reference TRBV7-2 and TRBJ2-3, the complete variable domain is GAGVSQSPSNKVTEKGKDVELRCDPISGHTALYWYRQSLGQGLEFLIYFQGNSAPDKSGLPSDRFSAERTGGSVSTLTIQRTQQEDSAVYLCASTTDFFTDTQYFGPGTRLTVL.